This T cell receptor beta chain was captured in a study of blood T cells in healthy people across ages. At the level of the study: T cells yielded about one barcoded beta molecule per two cells through template switching. Findings and limits, study-wide: The study found more naive CD4+ cells and higher diversity in long-lived than aged donors.

Primed by a sample-barcoded 5' primer and a J-beta primer mix, a second PCR proceeded for roughly 7 to 12 cycles. Each cDNA molecule carried a tag from a template-switch adaptor that contained 12 random nucleotides. One entry per CDR3 protein, called by TCRdb with MiXCR from the 5' RACE reads. The repertoire includes hundreds of thousands of distinct CDR3 sequences, roughly 49% of them detected once, and approximately 32% sits in the top ten. Comment on this clonotype: Antigen specificity is unknown.

V shed 0 bases and J shed 5 bases, with 14 bases lying between them. The germline gives CDR1 SGDLS, CDR2 YYNGEE. The CDR3 has 15 amino acids. Total RNA amounts of at least 5 micrograms were extracted per sample. Material: blood. This chain connects TRBV9 to TRBJ2-5; D possibly uses TRBD1 or TRBD2 (5 bases each). The sequence was collected from a woman aged 55-69 years in good health. Here the CDR3 reads CASSVVGGVGETQYF. The CDR3 nucleotides read TGTGCCAGCAGCGTAGTTGGGGGAGTAGGCGAGACCCAGTACTTC.